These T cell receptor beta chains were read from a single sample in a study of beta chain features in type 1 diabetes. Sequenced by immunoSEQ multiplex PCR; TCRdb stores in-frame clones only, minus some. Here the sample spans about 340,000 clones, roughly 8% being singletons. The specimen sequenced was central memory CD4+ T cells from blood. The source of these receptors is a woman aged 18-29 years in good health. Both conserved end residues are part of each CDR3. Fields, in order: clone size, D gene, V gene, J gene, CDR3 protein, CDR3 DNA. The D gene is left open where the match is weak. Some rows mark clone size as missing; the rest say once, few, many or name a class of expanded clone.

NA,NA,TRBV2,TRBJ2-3,CASRIQGRGDTQYF,TGTGCCAGCAGAATACAGGGCCGGGGAGATACGCAGTATTTT
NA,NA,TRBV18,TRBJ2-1,CASSPGLYNEQFF,TGTGCCAGCTCACCTGGACTGTACAATGAGCAGTTCTTC
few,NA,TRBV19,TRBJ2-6,CASKAAGANVLTF,TGTGCCAGTAAGGCGGCTGGGGCCAACGTCCTGACTTTC
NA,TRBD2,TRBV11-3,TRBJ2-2,CASSKTSGTTGELFF,TGTGCCAGCAGCAAAACTAGCGGGACCACCGGGGAGCTGTTTTTT
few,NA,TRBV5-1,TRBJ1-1,CASSLVGQDTEAFF,TGCGCCAGCAGCTTGGTGGGTCAGGACACTGAAGCTTTCTTT
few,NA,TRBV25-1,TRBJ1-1,CASSERAAAEAFF,TGTGCCAGCAGTGAACGTGCGGCTGCTGAAGCTTTCTTT
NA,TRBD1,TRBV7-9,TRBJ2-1,CASSYHRDSVNNEQFF,TGTGCCAGCAGCTACCACCGGGACAGTGTAAACAATGAGCAGTTCTTC
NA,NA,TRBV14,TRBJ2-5,CASSQGFVREETQYF,TGTGCCAGCAGCCAAGGGTTCGTCAGGGAAGAGACCCAGTACTTC
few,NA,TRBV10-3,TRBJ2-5,CAISGLYQETQYF,TGTGCCATCAGTGGACTGTACCAAGAGACCCAGTACTTC
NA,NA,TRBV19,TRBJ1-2,CASSIDRRDYGYTF,TGTGCCAGTAGTATAGACCGACGCGACTATGGCTACACCTTC
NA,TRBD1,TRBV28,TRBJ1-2,CASIPGDRDYGYTF,TGTGCCAGCATCCCAGGGGACAGGGATTATGGCTACACCTTC
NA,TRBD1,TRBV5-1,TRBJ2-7,CASSKRQGIRTYEQYF,TGCGCCAGCAGCAAGAGACAGGGGATAAGGACCTACGAGCAGTACTTC
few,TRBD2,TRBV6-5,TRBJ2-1,CASSYRGDSHNEQFF,TGTGCCAGCAGTTACCGGGGGGATTCACACAATGAGCAGTTCTTC
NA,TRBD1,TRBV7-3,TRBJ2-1,CASSKRDSRNEQFF,TGTGCCAGCAGCAAAAGGGACAGCCGAAATGAGCAGTTCTTC
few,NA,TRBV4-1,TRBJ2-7,CASSQEVARTGRVEQYF,TGCGCCAGCAGCCAAGAGGTCGCACGGACAGGGAGGGTCGAGCAGTACTTC
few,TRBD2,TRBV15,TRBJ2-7,CATSRSPSGEYEQYF,TGTGCCACCAGCAGGTCCCCTAGCGGGGAATACGAGCAGTACTTC
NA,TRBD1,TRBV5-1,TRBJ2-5,CASSRTGASQETQYF,TGCGCCAGCAGCCGGACAGGGGCAAGCCAAGAGACCCAGTACTTC
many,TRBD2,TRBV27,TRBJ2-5,CASSLSGGSGETQYF,TGTGCCAGCAGTTTGTCGGGCGGGAGTGGTGAGACCCAGTACTTC
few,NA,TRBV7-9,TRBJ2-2,CASSLVSLAGTATGELFF,TGTGCCAGCAGCTTAGTATCTTTAGCAGGGACGGCGACCGGGGAGCTGTTTTTT
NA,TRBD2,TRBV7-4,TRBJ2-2,CASSSRTSGRRFTGELFF,TGTGCCAGCAGCTCCCGGACTAGCGGGAGACGTTTCACCGGGGAGCTGTTTTTT
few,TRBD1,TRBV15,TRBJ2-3,CATSRQGPTDTQYF,TGTGCCACCAGTCGACAGGGTCCCACAGATACGCAGTATTTT
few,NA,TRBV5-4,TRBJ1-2,CASSLGQNYGYTF,TGTGCCAGCAGCTTGGGACAGAACTATGGCTACACCTTC
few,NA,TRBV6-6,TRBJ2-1,CASSRTLRDEQFF,TGTGCCAGCAGTCGAACTCTTAGGGATGAGCAGTTCTTC
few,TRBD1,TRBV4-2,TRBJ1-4,CASSFDRDVTEKLFF,TGTGCCAGCAGCTTTGACAGGGACGTGACTGAAAAACTGTTTTTT
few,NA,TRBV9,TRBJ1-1,CASSPTGWNTEAFF,TGTGCCAGCAGCCCTACCGGTTGGAACACTGAAGCTTTCTTT
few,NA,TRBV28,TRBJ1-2,CASTPSGAGDYGYTF,TGTGCCAGCACCCCATCGGGGGCAGGGGACTATGGCTACACCTTC
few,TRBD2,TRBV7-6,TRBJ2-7,CASSSGGTSEYEQYF,TGTGCCAGCAGCTCGGGGGGGACTAGCGAGTACGAGCAGTACTTC
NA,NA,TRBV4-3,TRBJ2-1,CASSQDRLNEQFF,TGCGCCAGCAGCCAAGACAGGCTCAATGAGCAGTTCTTC
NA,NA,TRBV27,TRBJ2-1,CASSKTRLNEQFF,TGTGCCAGCAGTAAAACCAGGCTCAATGAGCAGTTCTTC
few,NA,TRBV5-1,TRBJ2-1,CASSLGRVSSYNEQFF,TGCGCCAGCAGCTTAGGAAGGGTAAGCTCCTACAATGAGCAGTTCTTC
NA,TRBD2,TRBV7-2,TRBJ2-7,CASSLGTSVAYEQYF,TGTGCCAGCAGCTTGGGGACTAGCGTAGCATACGAGCAGTACTTC
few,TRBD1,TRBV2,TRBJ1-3,CASTTGQGTGNTIYF,TGTGCCAGCACCACAGGACAGGGGACTGGAAACACCATATATTTT
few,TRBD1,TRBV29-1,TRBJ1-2,CSSSSGTGSGYTF,TGCAGCTCCTCCTCCGGGACAGGCTCCGGCTACACCTTC
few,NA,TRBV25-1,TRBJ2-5,CASSEMGGAGETQYF,TGTGCCAGCAGTGAAATGGGGGGGGCGGGAGAGACCCAGTACTTC
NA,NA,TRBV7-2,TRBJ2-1,CASSKPEGSNEQFF,TGTGCCAGCAGCAAACCGGAGGGTTCCAATGAGCAGTTCTTC
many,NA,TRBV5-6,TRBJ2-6,CASINSGANVLTF,TGTGCCAGCATTAACTCTGGGGCCAACGTCCTGACTTTC
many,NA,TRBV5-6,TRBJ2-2,CASSLVDRTTGELFF,TGTGCCAGCAGCTTGGTTGACAGAACCACCGGGGAGCTGTTTTTT
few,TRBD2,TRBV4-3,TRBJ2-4,CASSLGLGENIQYF,TGCGCCAGCAGCCTAGGACTAGGGGAAAACATTCAGTACTTC
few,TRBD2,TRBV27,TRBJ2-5,CASSPLGAGAQETQYF,TGTGCCAGCAGCCCGCTAGGAGCGGGAGCTCAAGAGACCCAGTACTTC
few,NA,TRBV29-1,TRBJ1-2,CSVSGVDGYTF,TGCAGCGTCAGCGGGGTGGACGGCTACACCTTC
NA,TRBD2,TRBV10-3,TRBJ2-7,CAIRGTSGSGEQYF,TGTGCCATCAGGGGGACTAGCGGGTCCGGCGAGCAGTACTTC
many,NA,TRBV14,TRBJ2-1,CASSQEWGNEQFF,TGTGCCAGCAGCCAAGAGTGGGGCAATGAGCAGTTCTTC
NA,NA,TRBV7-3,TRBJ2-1,CASSLDSEQFF,TGTGCCAGCAGCCTAGACAGTGAGCAGTTCTTC
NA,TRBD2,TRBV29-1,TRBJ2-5,CSVWREVGETQYF,TGCAGCGTATGGCGGGAGGTAGGAGAGACCCAGTACTTC
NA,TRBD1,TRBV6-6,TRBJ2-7,CASSSYGQGTYEQYF,TGTGCCAGCAGTTCATACGGACAGGGGACGTACGAGCAGTACTTC
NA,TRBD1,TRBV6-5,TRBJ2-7,CAARGRDKGTYEQYF,TGTGCAGCCAGGGGGCGGGACAAGGGAACCTACGAGCAGTACTTC
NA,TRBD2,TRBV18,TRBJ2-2,CASSPPAGGTAGELFF,TGTGCCAGCTCACCACCGGCGGGAGGTACGGCCGGGGAGCTGTTTTTT
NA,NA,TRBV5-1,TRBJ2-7,CASSVGTYEQYF,TGCGCCAGCAGTGTAGGGACCTACGAGCAGTACTTC
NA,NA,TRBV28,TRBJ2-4,CAICQNVKNIQYF,TGTGCCATCTGCCAGAATGTCAAAAACATTCAGTACTTC
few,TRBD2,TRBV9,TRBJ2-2,CASSGTSGSVTGELFF,TGTGCCAGCAGCGGAACTAGCGGGAGCGTCACCGGGGAGCTGTTTTTT
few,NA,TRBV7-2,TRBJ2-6,CASSPVGANVLTF,TGTGCCAGCAGCCCCGTAGGGGCCAACGTCCTGACTTTC